This T cell receptor beta chain was recovered during a study of Tregs in tolerant kidney transplant recipients. The study's findings and limits: Biological reproducibility was not directly addressed in this study.

Sequencing was performed with immunoSEQ multiplex PCR; in TCRdb, only in-frame clones are kept and a portion is missing. The sample has roughly 250,000 clones; roughly 84% are singletons. This CDR3 is built from 16 residues. Germline values: CDR1 KGHSH, CDR2 LQKENI. V was pared by 0 bases and J by 7 bases, with 16 bases between. A note on this clone: As yet, its antigen is unknown.

J is TRBJ2-1 and V is TRBV18; D assignment may be TRBD1 or TRBD2 (5 bases each). The sequence was collected from a human donor in good health. Material: CD4+ T cells from blood. CDR3 coding DNA: TGTGCCAGCTCACCACCTCATGGACTCGAGGGGAATGAGCAGTTCTTC. It encodes CASSPPHGLEGNEQFF. The full variable domain, its missing parts supplied by reference TRBV18 and TRBJ2-1, is NAGVMQNPRHLVRRRGQEARLRCSPMKGHSHVYWYRQLPEEGLKFMVYLQKENIIDESGMPKERFSAEFPKEGPSILRIQQVVRGDSAAYFCASSPPHGLEGNEQFFGPGTRLTVL.